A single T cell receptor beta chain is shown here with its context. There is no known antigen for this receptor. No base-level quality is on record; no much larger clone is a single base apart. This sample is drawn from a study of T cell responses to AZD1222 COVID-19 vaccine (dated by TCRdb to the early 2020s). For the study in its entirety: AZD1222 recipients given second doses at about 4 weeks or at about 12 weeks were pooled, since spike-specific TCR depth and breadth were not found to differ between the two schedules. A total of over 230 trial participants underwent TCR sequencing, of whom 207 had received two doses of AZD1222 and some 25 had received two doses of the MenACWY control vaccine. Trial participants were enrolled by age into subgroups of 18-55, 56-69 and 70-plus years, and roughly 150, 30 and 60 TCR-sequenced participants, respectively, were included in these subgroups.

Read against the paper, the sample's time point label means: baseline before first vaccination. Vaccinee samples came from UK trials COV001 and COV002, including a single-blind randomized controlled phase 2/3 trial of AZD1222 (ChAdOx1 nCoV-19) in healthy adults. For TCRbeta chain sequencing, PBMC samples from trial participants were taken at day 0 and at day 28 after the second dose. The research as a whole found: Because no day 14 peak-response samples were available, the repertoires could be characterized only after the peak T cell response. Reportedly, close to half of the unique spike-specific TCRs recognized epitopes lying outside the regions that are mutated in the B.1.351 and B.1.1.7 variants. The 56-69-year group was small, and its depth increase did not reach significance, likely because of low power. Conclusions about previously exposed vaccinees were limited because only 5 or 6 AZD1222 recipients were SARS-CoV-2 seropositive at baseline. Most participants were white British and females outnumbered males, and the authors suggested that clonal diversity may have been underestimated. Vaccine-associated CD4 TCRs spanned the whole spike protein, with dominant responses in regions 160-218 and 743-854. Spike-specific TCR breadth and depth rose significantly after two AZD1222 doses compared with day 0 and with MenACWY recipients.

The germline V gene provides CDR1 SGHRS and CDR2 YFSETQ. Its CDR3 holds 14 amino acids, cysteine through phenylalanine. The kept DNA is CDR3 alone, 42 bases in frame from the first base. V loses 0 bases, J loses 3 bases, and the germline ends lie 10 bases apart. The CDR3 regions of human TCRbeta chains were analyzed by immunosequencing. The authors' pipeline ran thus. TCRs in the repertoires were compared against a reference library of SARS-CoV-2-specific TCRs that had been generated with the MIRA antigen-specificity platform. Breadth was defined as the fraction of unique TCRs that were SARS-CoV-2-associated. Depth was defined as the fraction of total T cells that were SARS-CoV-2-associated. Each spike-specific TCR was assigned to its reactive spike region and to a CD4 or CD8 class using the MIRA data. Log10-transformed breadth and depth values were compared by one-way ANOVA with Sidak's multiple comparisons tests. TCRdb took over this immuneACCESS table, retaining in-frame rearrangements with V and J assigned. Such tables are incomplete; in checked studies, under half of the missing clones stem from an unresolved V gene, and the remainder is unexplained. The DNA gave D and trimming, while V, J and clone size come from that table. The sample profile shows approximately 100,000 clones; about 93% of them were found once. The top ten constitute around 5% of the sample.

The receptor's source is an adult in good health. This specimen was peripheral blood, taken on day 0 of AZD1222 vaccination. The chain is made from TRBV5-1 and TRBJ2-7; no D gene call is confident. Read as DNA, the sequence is TGCGCCAGCAGCTTGGATGGACCGAACTACGAGCAGTACTTC. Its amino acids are CASSLDGPNYEQYF.